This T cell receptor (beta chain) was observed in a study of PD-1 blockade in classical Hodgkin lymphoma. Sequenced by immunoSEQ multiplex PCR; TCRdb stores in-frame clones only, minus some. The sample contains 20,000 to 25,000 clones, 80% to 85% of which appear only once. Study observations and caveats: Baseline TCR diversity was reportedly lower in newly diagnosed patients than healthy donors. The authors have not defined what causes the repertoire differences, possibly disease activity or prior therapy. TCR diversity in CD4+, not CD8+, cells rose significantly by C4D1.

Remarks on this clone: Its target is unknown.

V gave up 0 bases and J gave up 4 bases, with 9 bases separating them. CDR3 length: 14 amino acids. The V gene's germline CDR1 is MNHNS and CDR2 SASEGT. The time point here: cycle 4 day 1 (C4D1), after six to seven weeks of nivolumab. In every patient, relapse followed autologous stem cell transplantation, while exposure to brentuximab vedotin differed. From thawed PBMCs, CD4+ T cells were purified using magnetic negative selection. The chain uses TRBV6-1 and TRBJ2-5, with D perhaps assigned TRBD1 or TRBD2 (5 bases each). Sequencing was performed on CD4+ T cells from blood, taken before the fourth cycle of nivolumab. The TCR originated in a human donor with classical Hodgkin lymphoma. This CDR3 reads CASSEAGTGETQYF. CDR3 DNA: TGTGCCAGCAGTGAAGCGGGGACGGGAGAGACCCAGTACTTC.